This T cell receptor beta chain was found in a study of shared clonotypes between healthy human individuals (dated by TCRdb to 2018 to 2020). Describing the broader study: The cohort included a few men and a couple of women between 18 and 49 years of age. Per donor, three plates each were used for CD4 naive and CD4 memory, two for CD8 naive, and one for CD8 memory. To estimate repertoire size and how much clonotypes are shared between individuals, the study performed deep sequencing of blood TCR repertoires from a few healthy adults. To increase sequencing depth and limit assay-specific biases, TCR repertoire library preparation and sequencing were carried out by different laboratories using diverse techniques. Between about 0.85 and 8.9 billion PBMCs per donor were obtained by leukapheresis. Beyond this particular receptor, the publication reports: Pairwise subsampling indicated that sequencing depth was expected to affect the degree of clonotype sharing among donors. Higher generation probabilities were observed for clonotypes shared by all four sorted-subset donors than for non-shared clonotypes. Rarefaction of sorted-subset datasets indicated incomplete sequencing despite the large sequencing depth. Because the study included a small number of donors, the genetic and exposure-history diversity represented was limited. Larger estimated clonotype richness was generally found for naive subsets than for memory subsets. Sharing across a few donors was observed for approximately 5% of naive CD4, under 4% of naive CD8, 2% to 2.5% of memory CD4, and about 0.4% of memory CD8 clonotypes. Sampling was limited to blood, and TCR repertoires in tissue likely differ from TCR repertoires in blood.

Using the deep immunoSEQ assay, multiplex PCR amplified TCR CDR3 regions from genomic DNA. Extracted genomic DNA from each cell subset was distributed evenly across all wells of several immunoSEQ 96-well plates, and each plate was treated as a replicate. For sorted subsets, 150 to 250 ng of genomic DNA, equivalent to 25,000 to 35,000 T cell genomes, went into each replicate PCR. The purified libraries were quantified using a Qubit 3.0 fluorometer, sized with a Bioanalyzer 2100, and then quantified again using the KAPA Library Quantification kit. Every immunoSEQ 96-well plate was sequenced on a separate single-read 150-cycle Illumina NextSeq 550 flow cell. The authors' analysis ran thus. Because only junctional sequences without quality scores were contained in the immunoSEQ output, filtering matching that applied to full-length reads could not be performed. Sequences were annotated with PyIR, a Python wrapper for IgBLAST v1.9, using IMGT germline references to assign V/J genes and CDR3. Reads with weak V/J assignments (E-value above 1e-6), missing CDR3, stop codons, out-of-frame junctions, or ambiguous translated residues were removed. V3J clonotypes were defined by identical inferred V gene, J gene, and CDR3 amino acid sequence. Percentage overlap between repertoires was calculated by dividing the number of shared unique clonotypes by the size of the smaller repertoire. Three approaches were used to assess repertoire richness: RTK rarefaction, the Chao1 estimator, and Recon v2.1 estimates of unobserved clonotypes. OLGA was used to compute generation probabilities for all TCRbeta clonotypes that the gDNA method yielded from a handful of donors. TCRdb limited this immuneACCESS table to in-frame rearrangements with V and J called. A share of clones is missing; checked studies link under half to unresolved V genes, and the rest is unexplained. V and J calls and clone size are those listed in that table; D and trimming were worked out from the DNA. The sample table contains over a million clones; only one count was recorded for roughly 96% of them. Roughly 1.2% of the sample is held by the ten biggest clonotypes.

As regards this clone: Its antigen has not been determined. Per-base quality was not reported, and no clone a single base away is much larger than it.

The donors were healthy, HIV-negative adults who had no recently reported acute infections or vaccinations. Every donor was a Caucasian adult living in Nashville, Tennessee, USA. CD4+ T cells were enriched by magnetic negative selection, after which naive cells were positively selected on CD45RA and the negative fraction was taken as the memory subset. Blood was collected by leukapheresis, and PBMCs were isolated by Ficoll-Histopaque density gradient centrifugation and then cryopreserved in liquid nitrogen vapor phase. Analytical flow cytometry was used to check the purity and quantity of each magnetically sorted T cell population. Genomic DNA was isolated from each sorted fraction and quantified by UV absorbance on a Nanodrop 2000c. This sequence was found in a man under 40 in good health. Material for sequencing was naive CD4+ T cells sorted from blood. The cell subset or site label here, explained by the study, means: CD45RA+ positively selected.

The CDR3 region: CAWSANEKLFF. Read as DNA, the sequence is TGTGCCTGGAGTGCTAATGAAAAACTGTTTTTT. The rearranged chain carries TRBV30 and TRBJ1-4; no D segment can be confidently identified. The germline V gene (reference sequence) sets CDR1 to GTSNPN and CDR2 to SVGIG. V was cut back by 1 base and J by 3 bases, leaving a gap of 0 bases between them. The CDR3 runs 11 amino acids, cysteine and phenylalanine included. Only CDR3 DNA is held: 33 bases, read in frame from base 1.